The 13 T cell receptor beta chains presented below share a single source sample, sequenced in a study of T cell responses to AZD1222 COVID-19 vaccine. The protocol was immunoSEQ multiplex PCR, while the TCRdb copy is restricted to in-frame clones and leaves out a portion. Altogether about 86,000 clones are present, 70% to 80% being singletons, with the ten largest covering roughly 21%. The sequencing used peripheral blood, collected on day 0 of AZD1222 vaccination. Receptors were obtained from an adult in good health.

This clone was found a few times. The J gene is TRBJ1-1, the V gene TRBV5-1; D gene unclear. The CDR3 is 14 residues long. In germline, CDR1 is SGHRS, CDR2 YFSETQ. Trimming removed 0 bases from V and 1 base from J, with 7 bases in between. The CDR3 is CASSLGEPNTEAFF. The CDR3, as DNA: TGCGCCAGCAGCTTGGGAGAACCGAACACTGAAGCTTTCTTT. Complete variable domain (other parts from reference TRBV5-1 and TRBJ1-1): KAGVTQTPRYLIKTRGQQVTLSCSPISGHRSVSWYQQTPGQGLQFLFEYFSETQRNKGNFPGRFSGRQFSNSRSEMNVSTLELGDSALYLCASSLGEPNTEAFFGQGTRLTVV.

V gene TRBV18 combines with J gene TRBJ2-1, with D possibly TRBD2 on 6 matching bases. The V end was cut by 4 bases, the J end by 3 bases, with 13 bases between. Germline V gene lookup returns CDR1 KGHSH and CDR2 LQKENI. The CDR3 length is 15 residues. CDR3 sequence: CASSRREAGYNEQFF. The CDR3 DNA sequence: TGTGCCAGCTCACGGCGGGAAGCGGGCTACAATGAGCAGTTCTTC.

The CDR3 nucleotides are TGTGCCAGTAGTATTGGGTCTCTCGGGACAGGGGTTGTTGAGCAGTTCTTC. Amino acids: CASSIGSLGTGVVEQFF. The rearrangement joins TRBV19 to TRBJ2-1, with 10 nucleotides matching TRBD1. Per the germline V gene, CDR1 is LNHDA and CDR2 is SQIVND (reference sequence). V lost 3 bases, J lost 9 bases, and 14 bases stayed unmatched. The CDR3 contains 17 residues.

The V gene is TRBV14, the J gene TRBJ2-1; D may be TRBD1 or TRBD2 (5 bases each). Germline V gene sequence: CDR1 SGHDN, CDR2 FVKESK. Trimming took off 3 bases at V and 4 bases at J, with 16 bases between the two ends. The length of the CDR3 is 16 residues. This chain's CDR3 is CASSHGTSRGYNEQFF. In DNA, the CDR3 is TGTGCCAGCAGCCACGGGACCTCGAGGGGATACAATGAGCAGTTCTTC.

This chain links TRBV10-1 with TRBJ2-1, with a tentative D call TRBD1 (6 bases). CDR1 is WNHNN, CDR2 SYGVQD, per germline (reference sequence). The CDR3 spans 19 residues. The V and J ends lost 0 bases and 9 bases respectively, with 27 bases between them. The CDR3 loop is CASSESPWAGVEAVGEQFF. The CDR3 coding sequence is TGCGCCAGCAGTGAGTCGCCCTGGGCAGGGGTGGAAGCAGTAGGTGAGCAGTTCTTC.

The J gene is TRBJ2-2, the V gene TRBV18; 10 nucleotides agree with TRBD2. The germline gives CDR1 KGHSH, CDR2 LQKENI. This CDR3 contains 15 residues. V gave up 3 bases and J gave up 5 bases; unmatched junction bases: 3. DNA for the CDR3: TGTGCCAGCTCACCGGGACTAGCGTGGACCGGGGAGCTGTTTTTT. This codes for CASSPGLAWTGELFF.

CDR3 sequence: CASSENGARGNEQFF. For the CDR3, the DNA is TGTGCCAGCAGCGAAAACGGGGCCAGGGGCAATGAGCAGTTCTTC. This chain links TRBV28 with TRBJ2-1, with D tentatively TRBD1 (6 bases). Germline V CDR1 and CDR2: MDHEN, SYDVKM. Trimming shortened V by 6 bases and J by 6 bases, and 18 bases separated the two germline ends. This CDR3 contains 15 residues.

This CDR3 reads CASSYTTTGIINEKLFF. In DNA form, the CDR3 reads TGTGCCAGCAGTTACACCACGACAGGGATCATTAATGAAAAACTGTTTTTT. This chain uses TRBV27 with TRBJ1-4, with 7 bases that match TRBD1. Germline lookup yields CDR1 MNHEY and CDR2 SMNVEV (reference sequence). The CDR3 loop spans 17 amino acids. Germline trimming cut 4 bases from V and 4 bases from J; bases unmatched to any gene: 12.

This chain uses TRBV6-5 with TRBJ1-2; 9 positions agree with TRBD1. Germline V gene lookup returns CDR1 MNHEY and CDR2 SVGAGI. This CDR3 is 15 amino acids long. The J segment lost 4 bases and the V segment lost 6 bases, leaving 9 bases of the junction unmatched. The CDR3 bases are TGTGCCAGCAGCTACCGGGACAGGGAGTCCTATGGCTACACCTTC. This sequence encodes CASSYRDRESYGYTF.

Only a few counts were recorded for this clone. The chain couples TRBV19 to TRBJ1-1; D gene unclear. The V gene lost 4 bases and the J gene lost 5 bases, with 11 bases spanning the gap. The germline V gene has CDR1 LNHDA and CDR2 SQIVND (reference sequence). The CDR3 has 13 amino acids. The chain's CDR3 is CASSTISSTEAFF. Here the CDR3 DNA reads TGTGCCAGTAGTACAATCAGTAGTACTGAAGCTTTCTTT.

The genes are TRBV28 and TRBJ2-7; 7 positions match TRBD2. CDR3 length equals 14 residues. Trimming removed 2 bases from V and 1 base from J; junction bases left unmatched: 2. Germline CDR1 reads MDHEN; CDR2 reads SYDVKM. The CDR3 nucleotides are TGTGCCAGCAGTTTAGTCGGGGGGTCCTACGAGCAGTACTTC. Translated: CASSLVGGSYEQYF. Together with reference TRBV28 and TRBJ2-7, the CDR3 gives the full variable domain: DVKVTQSSRYLVKRTGEKVFLECVQDMDHENMFWYRQDPGLGLRLIYFSYDVKMKEKGDIPEGYSVSREKKERFSLILESASTNQTSMYLCASSLVGGSYEQYFGPGTRLTVT.

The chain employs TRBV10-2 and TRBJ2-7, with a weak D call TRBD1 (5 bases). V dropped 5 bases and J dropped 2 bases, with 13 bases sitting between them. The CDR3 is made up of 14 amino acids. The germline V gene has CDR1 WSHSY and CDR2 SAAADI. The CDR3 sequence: CASSLTGFTYEQYF. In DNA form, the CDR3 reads TGCGCCAGCAGTTTAACAGGCTTCACCTACGAGCAGTACTTC.

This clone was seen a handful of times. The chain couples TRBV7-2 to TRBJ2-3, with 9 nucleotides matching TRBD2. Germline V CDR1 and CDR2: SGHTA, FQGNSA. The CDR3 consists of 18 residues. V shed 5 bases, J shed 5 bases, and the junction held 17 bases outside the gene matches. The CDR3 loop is CASSPSGISGRGGDTQYF. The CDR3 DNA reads TGTGCCAGCAGCCCTTCGGGCATTAGCGGGAGAGGGGGAGATACGCAGTATTTT.